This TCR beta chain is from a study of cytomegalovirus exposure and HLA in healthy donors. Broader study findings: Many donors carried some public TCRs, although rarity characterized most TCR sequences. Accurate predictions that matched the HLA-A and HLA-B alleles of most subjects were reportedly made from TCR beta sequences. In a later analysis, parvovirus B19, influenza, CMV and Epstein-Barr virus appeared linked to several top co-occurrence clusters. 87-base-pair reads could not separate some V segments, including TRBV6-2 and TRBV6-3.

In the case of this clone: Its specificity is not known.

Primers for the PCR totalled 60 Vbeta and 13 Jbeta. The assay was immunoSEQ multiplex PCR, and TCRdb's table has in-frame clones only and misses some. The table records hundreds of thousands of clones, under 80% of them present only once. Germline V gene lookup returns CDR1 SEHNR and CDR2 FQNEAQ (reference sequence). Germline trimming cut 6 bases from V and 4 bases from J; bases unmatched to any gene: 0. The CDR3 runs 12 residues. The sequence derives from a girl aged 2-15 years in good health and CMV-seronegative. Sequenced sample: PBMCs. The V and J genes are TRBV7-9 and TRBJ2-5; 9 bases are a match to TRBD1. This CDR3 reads CASRTGGETQYF. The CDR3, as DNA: TGTGCCAGCAGGACAGGGGGAGAGACCCAGTACTTC. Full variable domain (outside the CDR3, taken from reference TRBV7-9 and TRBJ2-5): DTGVSQNPRHKITKRGQNVTFRCDPISEHNRLYWYRQTLGQGPEFLTYFQNEAQLEKSRLLSDRFSAERPKGSFSTLEIQRTEQGDSAMYLCASRTGGETQYFGPGTRLLVL.